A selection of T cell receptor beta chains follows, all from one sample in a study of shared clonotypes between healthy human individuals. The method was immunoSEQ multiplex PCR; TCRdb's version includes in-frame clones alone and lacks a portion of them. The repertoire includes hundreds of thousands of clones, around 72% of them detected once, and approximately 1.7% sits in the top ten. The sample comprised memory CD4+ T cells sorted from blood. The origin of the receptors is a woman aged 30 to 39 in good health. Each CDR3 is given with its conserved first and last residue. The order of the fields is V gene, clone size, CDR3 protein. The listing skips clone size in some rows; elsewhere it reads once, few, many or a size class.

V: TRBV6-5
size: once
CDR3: CASSPLALWYEQYF

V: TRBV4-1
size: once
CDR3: CASSQSPGEANLGETQYF

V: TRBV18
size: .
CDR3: CASSPTGGIETQYF

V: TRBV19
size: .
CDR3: CASSTSWGAGEQYF

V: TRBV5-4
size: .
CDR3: CASSFWGAKNIQYF

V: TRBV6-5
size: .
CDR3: CASRPRTVLNTEAFF

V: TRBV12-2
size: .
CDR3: CASRLVGQGSRTEAFF

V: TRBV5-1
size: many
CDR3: CASSYGGRRGGTEAFF

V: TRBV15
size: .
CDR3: CATSRGRTNTEAFF

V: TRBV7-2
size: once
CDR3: CASSSTPIGHSYNEQFF

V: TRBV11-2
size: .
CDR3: CASSLNTNTEAFF

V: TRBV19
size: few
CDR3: CASSIDGRGTEAFF

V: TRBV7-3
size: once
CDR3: CASSATGGSYNEQFF

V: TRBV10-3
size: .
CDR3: CAIRQTLSSYEQYF

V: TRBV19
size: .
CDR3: CASSATGDARVQPQHF

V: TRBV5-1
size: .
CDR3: CASMVATGGNYGYTF

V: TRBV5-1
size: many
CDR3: CASSLGTAGGPTDTQYF

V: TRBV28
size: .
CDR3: CASRYAGQGRNQPQHF